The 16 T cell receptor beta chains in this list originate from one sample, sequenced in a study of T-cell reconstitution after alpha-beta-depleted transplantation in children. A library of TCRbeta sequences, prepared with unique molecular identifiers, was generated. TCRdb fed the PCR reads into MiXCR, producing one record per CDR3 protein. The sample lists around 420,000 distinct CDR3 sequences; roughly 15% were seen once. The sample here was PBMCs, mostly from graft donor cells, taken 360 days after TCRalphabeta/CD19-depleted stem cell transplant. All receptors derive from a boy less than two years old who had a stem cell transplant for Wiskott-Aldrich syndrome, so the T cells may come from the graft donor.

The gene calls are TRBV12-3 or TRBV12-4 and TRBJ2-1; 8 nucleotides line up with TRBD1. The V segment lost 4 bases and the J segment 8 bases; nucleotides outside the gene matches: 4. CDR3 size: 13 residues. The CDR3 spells CASSWTGRHEQFF. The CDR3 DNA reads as TGTGCCAGCAGTTGGACAGGGAGACATGAGCAGTTCTTC.

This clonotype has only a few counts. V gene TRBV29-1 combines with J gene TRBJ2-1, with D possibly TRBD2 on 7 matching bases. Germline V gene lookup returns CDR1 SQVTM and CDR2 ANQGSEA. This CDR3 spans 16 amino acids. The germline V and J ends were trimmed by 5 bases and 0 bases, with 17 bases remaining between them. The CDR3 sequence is CSVPLRGGHSYNEQFF. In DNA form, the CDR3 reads TGCAGCGTTCCTCTGAGGGGGGGGCACTCCTACAATGAGCAGTTCTTC.

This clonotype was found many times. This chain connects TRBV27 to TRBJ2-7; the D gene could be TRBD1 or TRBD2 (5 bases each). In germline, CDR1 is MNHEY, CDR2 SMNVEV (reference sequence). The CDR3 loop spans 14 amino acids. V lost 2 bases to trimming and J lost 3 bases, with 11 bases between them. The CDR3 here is CASSLSGRVYEQYF. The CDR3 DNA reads TGTGCCAGCAGTTTAAGCGGCAGGGTCTACGAGCAGTACTTC.

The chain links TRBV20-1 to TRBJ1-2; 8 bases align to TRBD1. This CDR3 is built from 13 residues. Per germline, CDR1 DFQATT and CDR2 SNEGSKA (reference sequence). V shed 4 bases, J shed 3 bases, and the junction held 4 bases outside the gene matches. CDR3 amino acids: CSATDREDYGYTF. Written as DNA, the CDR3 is TGCAGTGCTACGGACAGGGAGGACTATGGCTACACCTTC.

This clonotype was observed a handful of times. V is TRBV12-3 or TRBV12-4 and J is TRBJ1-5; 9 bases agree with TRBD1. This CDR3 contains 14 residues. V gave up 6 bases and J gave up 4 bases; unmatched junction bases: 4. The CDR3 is CASRNRGLNQPQHF. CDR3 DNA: TGTGCCAGCAGGAACAGGGGGCTTAATCAGCCCCAGCATTTT.

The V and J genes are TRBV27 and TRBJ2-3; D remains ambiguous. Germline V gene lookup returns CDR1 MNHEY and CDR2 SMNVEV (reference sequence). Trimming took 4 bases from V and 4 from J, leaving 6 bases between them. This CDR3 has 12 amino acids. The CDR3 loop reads CASSWTADTQYF. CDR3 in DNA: TGTGCCAGCAGTTGGACCGCAGATACGCAGTATTTT.

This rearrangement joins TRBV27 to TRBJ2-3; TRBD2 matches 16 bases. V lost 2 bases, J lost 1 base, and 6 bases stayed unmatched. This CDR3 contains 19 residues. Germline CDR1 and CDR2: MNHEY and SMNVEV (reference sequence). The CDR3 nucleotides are TGTGCCAGCAGTTTACAGGGACTAGCGGGAGGGCCGGGCACAGATACGCAGTATTTT. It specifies CASSLQGLAGGPGTDTQYF.

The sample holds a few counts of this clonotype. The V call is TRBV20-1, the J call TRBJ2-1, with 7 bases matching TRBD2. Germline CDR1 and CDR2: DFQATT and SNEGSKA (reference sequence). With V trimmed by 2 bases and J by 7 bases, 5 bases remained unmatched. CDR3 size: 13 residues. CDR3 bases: TGCAGTGCTAGATTGGCAGCGGGAAATGAGCAGTTCTTC. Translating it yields CSARLAAGNEQFF.

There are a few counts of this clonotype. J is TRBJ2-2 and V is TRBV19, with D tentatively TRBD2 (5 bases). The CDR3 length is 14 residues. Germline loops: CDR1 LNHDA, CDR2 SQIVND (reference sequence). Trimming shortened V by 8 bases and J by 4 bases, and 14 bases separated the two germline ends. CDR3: CASSGVEGTGELFF. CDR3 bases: TGTGCCAGTTCCGGGGTCGAGGGCACCGGGGAGCTGTTTTTT.

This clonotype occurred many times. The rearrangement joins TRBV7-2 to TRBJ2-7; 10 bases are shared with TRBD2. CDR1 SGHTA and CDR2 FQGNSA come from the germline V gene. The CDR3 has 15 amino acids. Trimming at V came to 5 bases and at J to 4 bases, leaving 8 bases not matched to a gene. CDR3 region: CASSISGGTAYEQYF. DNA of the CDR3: TGTGCCAGCAGCATTAGCGGGGGGACCGCATACGAGCAGTACTTC. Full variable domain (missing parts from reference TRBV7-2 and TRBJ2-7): GAGVSQSPSNKVTEKGKDVELRCDPISGHTALYWYRQSLGQGLEFLIYFQGNSAPDKSGLPSDRFSAERTGGSVSTLTIQRTQQEDSAVYLCASSISGGTAYEQYFGPGTRLTVT.

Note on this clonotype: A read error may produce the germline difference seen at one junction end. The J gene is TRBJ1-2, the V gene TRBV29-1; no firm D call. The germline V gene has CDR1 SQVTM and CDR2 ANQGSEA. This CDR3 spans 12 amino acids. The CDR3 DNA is TGCAGCGTCGAAGTACCTAACTATGGCTACACCTTC. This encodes CSVEVPNYGYTF.

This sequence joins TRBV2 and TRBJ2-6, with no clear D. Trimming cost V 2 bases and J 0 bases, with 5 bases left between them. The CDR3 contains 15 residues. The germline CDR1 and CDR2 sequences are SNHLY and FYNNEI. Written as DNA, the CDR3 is TGTGCCAGCAGTGAATTGGGCTCTGGGGCCAACGTCCTGACTTTC. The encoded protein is CASSELGSGANVLTF.

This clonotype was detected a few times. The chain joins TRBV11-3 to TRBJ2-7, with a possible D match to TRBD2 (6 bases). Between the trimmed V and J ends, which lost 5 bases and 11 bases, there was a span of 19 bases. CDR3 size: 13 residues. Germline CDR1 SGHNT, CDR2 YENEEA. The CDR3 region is CASSIQGATGEYF. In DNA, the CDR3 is TGTGCCAGCAGCATTCAGGGAGCGACGGGGGAGTACTTC.

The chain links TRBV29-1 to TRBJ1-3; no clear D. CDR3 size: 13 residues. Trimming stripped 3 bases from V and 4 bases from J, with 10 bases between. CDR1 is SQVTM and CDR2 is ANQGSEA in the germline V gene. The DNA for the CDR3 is TGCAGCGTTGATGATAGGCGGGGAAACACCATATATTTT. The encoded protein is CSVDDRRGNTIYF.

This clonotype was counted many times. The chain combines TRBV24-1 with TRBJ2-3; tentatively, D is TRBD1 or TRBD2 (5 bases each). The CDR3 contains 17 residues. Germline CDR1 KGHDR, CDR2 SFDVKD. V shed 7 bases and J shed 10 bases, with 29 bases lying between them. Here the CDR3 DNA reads TGTGCCACCAGCTCCGCCGGACGAGGGGACGTTCATAGGGCGCAGTATTTT. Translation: CATSSAGRGDVHRAQYF.

This CDR3 reads CASSGWTGEAVGPGTGELFF. The CDR3 DNA reads TGTGCCAGCAGTGGCTGGACAGGGGAAGCGGTCGGACCAGGCACCGGGGAGCTGTTTTTT. The chain links TRBV2 to TRBJ2-2, with 9 bases matching TRBD1. Germline trimming cut 4 bases from V and 4 bases from J; bases unmatched to any gene: 19. This CDR3 has 20 residues. From germline, CDR1 is SNHLY and CDR2 FYNNEI.